This TCR beta chain was recorded in a study of blood T cell repertoires in COVID-19. Ages ranged from about 18 to 89 years, with residence in some 25 US areas. Participant-reported clinical history was the basis for cohort assignment. Looked up from germline, CDR1 is SGHNT and CDR2 is YYREEE (reference sequence). This CDR3 is 15 amino acids long. V trimming: 3 bases; J trimming: 5 bases; junction bases outside the gene matches: 8. Clones were sequenced by immunoSEQ multiplex PCR, and TCRdb holds only the in-frame ones, with some missing. The sample lists fewer than 250,000 clones; around nine tenths were seen once.

The chain links TRBV5-4 to TRBJ2-3; TRBD2 matches at 8 bases. Specimen: PBMCs or T cells enriched from blood (not recorded which). The receptor was isolated from a man aged 25-45 years in a cohort exposed to, infected with or recovered from COVID-19 (not recorded which). The chain's CDR3 is CASSSGAGVGDTQYF. DNA for the CDR3: TGTGCCAGCAGCTCTGGAGCGGGAGTGGGAGATACGCAGTATTTT.